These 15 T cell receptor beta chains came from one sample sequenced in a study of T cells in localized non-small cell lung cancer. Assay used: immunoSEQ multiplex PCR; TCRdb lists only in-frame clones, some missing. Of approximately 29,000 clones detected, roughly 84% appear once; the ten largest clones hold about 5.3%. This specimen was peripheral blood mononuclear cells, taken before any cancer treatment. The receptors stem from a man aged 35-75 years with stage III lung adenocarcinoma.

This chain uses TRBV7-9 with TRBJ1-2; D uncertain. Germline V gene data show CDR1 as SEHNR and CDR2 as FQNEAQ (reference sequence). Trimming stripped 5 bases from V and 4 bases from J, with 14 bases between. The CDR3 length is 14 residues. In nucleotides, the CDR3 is TGTGCCAGCAGCCGATCGGACGCCTTCTATGGCTACACCTTC. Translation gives CASSRSDAFYGYTF.

The CDR3 reads CASSKRSNTEAFF. CDR3 DNA: TGTGCCAGCAGCAAACGGTCGAACACTGAAGCTTTCTTT. The chain has TRBV11-3 and TRBJ1-1; D remains ambiguous. Trimming shortened V by 5 bases and J by 1 base, and 8 bases separated the two germline ends. Germline V gives CDR1 SGHNT, CDR2 YENEEA. This CDR3 is built from 13 residues.

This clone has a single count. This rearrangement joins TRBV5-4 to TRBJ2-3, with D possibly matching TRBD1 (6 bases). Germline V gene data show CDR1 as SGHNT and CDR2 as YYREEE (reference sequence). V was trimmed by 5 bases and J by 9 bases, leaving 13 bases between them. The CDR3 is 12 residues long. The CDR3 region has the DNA TGTGCCAGCAGGTTGACAGGAGAAACGCAGTATTTT. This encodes CASRLTGETQYF.

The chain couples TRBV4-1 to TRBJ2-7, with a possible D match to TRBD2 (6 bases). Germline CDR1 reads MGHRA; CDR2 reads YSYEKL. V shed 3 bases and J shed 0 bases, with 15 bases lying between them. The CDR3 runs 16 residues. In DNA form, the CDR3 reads TGCGCCAGCAGCCAGGTAGCTACGCGGGGCTCCTACGAGCAGTACTTC. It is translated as CASSQVATRGSYEQYF.

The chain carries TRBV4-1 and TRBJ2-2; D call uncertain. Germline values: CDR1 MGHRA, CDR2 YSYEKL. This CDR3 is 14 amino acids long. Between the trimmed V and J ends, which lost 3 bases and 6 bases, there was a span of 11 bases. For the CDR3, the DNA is TGCGCCAGCAGCCATGCTCGGACCGCCGGGGAGCTGTTTTTT. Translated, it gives CASSHARTAGELFF.

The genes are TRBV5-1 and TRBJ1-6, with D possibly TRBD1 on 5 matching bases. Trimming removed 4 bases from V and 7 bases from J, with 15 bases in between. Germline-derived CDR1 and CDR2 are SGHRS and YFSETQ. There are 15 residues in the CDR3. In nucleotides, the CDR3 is TGCGCCAGCAGCCCGGTGACAGCGGAAAATTCACCCCTCCACTTT. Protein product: CASSPVTAENSPLHF.

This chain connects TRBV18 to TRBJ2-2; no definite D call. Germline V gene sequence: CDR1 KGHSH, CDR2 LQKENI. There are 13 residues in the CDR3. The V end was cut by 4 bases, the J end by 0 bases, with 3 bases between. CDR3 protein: CASSQTNTGELFF. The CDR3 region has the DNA TGTGCCAGCTCACAAACGAACACCGGGGAGCTGTTTTTT.

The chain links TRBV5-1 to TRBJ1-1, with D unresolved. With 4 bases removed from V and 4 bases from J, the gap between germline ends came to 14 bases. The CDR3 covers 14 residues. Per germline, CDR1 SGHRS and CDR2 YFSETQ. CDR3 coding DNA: TGCGCCAGCAGCCACGGCTCTCACAGCACTGAAGCTTTCTTT. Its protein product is CASSHGSHSTEAFF.

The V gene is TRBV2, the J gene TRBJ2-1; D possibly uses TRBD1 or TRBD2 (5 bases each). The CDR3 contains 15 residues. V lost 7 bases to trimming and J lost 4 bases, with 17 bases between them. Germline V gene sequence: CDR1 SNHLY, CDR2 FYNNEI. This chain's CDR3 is CASTPRGGGYNEQFF. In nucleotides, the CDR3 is TGTGCCAGCACACCGAGGGGCGGAGGATACAATGAGCAGTTCTTC.

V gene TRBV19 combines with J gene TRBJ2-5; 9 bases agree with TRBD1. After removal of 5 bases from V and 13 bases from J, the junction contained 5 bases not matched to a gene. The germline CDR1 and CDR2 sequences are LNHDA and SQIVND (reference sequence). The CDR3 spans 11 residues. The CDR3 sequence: CASSSRDRAYF. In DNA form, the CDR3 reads TGTGCCAGTAGTTCCCGGGACAGGGCGTACTTC.

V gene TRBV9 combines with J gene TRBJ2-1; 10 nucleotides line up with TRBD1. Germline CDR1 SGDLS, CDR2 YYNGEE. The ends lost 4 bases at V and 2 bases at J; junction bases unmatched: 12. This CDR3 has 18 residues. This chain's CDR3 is CASSPGVDGQGAYNEQFF. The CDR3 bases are TGTGCCAGCAGCCCAGGCGTAGACGGACAGGGGGCCTACAATGAGCAGTTCTTC. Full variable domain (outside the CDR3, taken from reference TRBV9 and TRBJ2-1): DSGVTQTPKHLITATGQRVTLRCSPRSGDLSVYWYQQSLDQGLQFLIQYYNGEERAKGNILERFSAQQFPDLHSELNLSSLELGDSALYFCASSPGVDGQGAYNEQFFGPGTRLTVL.

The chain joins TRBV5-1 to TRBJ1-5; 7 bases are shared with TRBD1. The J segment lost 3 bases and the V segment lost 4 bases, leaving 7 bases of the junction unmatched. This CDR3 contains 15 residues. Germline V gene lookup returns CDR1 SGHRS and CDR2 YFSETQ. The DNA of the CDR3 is TGCGCCAGCAGCGAAACAGGGGCCTACAATCAGCCCCAGCATTTT. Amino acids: CASSETGAYNQPQHF.

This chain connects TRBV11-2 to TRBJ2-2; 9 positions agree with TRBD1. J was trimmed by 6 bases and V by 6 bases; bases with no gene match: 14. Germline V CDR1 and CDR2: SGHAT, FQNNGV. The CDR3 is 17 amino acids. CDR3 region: CASSSYSGTGSPGELFF. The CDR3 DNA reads TGTGCCAGCAGTTCATATTCCGGGACAGGGAGTCCCGGGGAGCTGTTTTTT.

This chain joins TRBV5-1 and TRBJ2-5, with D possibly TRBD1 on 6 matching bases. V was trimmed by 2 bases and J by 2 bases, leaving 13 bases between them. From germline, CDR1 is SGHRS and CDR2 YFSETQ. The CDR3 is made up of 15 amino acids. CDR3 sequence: CASSLGQRLQETQYF. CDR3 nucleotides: TGCGCCAGCAGCTTAGGACAGCGGCTACAAGAGACCCAGTACTTC.

The CDR3 is CASSTNRGLVHEQYF. The CDR3 DNA is TGTGCCAGCAGTACAAACAGGGGATTGGTCCACGAGCAGTACTTC. The V gene is TRBV28, the J gene TRBJ2-7; TRBD1 matches at 7 bases. Germline CDR1 and CDR2: MDHEN and SYDVKM. Trimming took 5 bases from V and 5 from J; bases not matched to a gene: 12. This CDR3 contains 15 residues.